This T cell receptor beta chain derives from a study of cytomegalovirus exposure and HLA in healthy donors (TCRdb year 2017). In the study overall: In an earlier analysis of some 610 of the donors, 276 Gb of sequence data and 90 million to 120 million unique TCR beta sequences from about 179 million T cells were reported. Roughly 310 gigabases of sequencing data and tens of millions of unique TCR sequences were included in an early release covering roughly 700 HLA-typed donors. Typing coverage differed by locus: A, B, C, DRB1 and DQB1 were typed in roughly 620-640 donors, DQA1 in roughly 510, DPA1 in 600 to 610, and DPB1 in around 440. A later analysis re-analyzed previously published TCR beta repertoires from 600 to 850 donors and added high-resolution HLA genotyping to study TCR occurrence patterns. Donor age, sex, ethnicity and CMV serostatus were collected together with the repertoire data. The study aimed to test whether signatures of past pathogen exposure could be identified by cataloging public T cell receptors. On average, 235,054 unique TCR beta nucleotide sequences were sequenced per donor among 398 genotyped donors of the cohort, with around 19% of those sequences being non-productive. The study profiled the T cell repertoires of under 700 subjects by immunosequencing and related them to cytomegalovirus serostatus. In a later genetic analysis, genome-wide SNP genotypes for about three fifths of the roughly 670 donors were used, and that subset was treated as a discovery cohort. Rather than drawing on any new phenotypic data, the later analysis identified candidate immune exposures from TCR beta sequences and the way those sequences occurred across donors. Five DR-DQ haplotypes were treated as single units for association and clustering because of strong linkage in the cohort. Every repertoire in the discovery cohort had been generated on one and the same sequencing platform. The genetic ancestry cluster associated with self-reported Caucasian donors included about 81% of the roughly 360 genotyped donors. To decide whether each TCR beta V gene segment behaved as functional or pseudogenic, an earlier analysis of nearly 600 of the donors relied on high-throughput TCR beta sequencing. Both class I and class II loci were covered by HLA typing, at four-digit resolution. A separate validation cohort of 90 to 150 different subjects was used in addition to the roughly 640-subject first cohort. The study combined high-throughput TCR immunosequencing, statistical association of individual TCRs with disease status, and machine learning to predict cytomegalovirus infection status. The investigation overall reported the following: The 87-base-pair reads could not distinguish some IMGT-functional V segments, including TRBV6-2 and TRBV6-3, so those segments were excluded. The sequencing pipeline was judged likely to have produced a cluster of highly shared sequence variants as a technical artifact. For the cohort, immune exposure information was limited to CMV serostatus. Most TCR sequences were seen in very few donors, while some public TCRs were found in many individuals. According to a later genetic analysis, donors in an Asian-associated ancestry cluster had fewer N-insertions in productive TCRs than the approximately 630-donor mean. In both the original and validation cohorts, the classifier was reported to diagnose cytomegalovirus status with high specificity and sensitivity. According to a later analysis, most CMV-associated TCR beta chains appeared to be HLA-restricted, and the HLA associations seemed to be driven largely by CMV exposure. Correlated functional status among segregating V segments might be attributable to linkage disequilibrium, but an unknown experimental factor could not be ruled out. Strong co-occurrence of HLA alleles, especially DR and DQ, made assigning TCR associations to individual alleles difficult. Only TCR beta chains were sequenced in this cohort, and the absence of alpha or paired-chain data limited detectable features. Because counts were too low, roughly 16 rarely observed V segments, including chromosome 9 orphons, were excluded from the earlier analysis of 500 to 700 of the donors. According to the authors, the approach could potentially be generalized to other disease states and immunological phenotypes. Because HLA typing was unavailable for some donors at each locus, only the typed subset was used in association tests. Presence/absence analyses assumed roughly uniform sequencing depth across donors, an assumption that may not hold. At a false discovery rate of 0.05, a later analysis linked fewer than 20,000 TCR beta sequences to specific HLA alleles. According to a later analysis, TCR association rates differed among HLA loci, with DRB1 alleles showing the most associated TCRs and HLA-C alleles showing the fewest. A further reported finding was that TCR beta sequences accurately predicted the HLA-A and HLA-B alleles for most subjects in the first cohort. In a later analysis, several top co-occurrence clusters were reported to appear linked to parvovirus B19, influenza, CMV and Epstein-Barr virus. In vitro tests confirmed that a few of the cytomegalovirus-associated TCR beta chains recognize cytomegalovirus antigens. In the study, around 160 TCR beta chains were listed as associated with cytomegalovirus. V-gene and J-gene trimming of TCR beta chains was associated with a missense DCLRE1C variant in a later genetic analysis, and the association was replicated in an independent cohort. In a later analysis, HLA-associated TCR beta chains showed more clonal expansion and lower generation probabilities than non-associated chains that were equally common. An earlier analysis of 587 of the donors showed that most TCR beta V segments appeared in productive rearrangements either about 87% or about 30% of the time, which broadly matched IMGT annotations.

The library was made by the immunoSEQ multiplex PCR assay. The multiplex PCR relied on a mix of 60 forward primers for TCR Vbeta segments and 13 reverse primers for TCR Jbeta segments. The CDR3 region of rearranged TCR beta genes was amplified from genomic DNA with a multiplex PCR assay. The amplified TCR beta libraries were sequenced on the Illumina HiSeq System as 87-base-pair reads. Concerning the study's data processing: In a later analysis, 77 million or so unique TCR beta chains were counted across the 500 to 700 repertoires, and approximately 11 million of these chains were shared by at least two donors. To remove PCR and sequencing errors, raw reads were error-corrected and collapsed into unique sequences using a nearest-neighbor algorithm that merged closely related sequences. V, D and J gene segments were assigned by aligning CDR3 sequences to IMGT reference sequences. For a sequence to be retained, at least a six-nucleotide match to both a V gene segment and a J gene segment was required. Rearrangements were called productive when the CDR3 lacked stop codons and stayed in frame with V and J; all others were non-productive. CDR3 was defined by IMGT convention, running from the second conserved V-encoded cysteine to the conserved J-encoded phenylalanine. The earlier analysis of 500 to 750 of the donors excluded any sequence lacking an unambiguous match to a single V gene segment. In an earlier analysis of about 590 of the donors, a V segment was called functional when productive rearrangements were above 56.7%, and segregating when the standard deviation between donors exceeded 5%. A statistical classification framework was built for diagnosing cytomegalovirus status from the catalog of TCR beta chain sequences. In a later analysis, V and J genes were assigned by comparing TCR nucleotide sequences against IMGT/GENE-DB human TR gene sequences. In a later analysis, CDR3 sequences and most-parsimonious VDJ recombination scenarios were assigned using the TCRdist pipeline. A later analysis defined each TCR beta chain by its CDR3 amino acid sequence plus V-gene family, and excluded reads lacking a unique V-gene family. In a later analysis, approximately 640 highly shared, low-generation-probability nucleotide sequences were removed to address suspected cross-contamination and a sequencing artifact. For each public chain, a later analysis derived a clonal expansion index from normalized ranks of inferred template counts within each repertoire. In a later analysis, generation probabilities were computed with a VDJ recombination model fitted to out-of-frame rearrangements, and the resulting probabilities were checked against IGoR. In a later analysis, hypergeometric tests were used to score TCR-TCR, TCR-HLA and TCR-CMV co-occurrence, with a repertoire-size bias correction applied to TCR pairs. In a later analysis, false discovery rates were estimated by permuting HLA or CMV assignments 20 times. A later analysis grouped co-occurring TCRs with DBSCAN, adding TCRdist sequence similarity when clustering within HLA-allele-positive subsets. Repertoires with fewer than 30,000 or more than 120,000 public chains were left out of co-occurrence clustering, as were a handful of repertoires with anomalous nucleotide sharing. TCRdb holds this immuneACCESS table with in-frame rearrangements only. Some clones are missing; in checked studies, unresolved V genes explain under half, and the rest has no known cause. Clone size and the V and J calls come from that table; the DNA yielded D and trimming. This sample has about 150,000 clones in its table, and roughly 80% of those were observed once. Roughly 13% of the sample is held by the ten biggest clonotypes.

The V end loses 4 bases and the J end loses 0 bases, and a stretch of 6 bases separates them. Its CDR3 holds 13 amino acids, cysteine through phenylalanine. The only DNA kept is the CDR3, 39 bases in frame from the first base. CDR1 KGHSH and CDR2 LQKENI are derived from the germline V gene. The cohort comprised more than 550 healthy bone marrow donors. At the time of sampling, every cohort member was nominally healthy, though immune exposures that went unrecorded were likely present. The donor was CMV seropositive and belonged to the group of more than 250 seropositive cohort members. A peripheral blood sample was provided by each donor, and peripheral blood mononuclear cells were used for TCR beta sequencing. Genomic DNA was extracted from the blood cell samples with the Qiagen DNeasy Blood Extraction Kit. This clone was seen a handful of times. The target of this receptor is not known. No much larger clonotype is one base removed from it; base qualities were not supplied.

The receptor's source is a young man in good health and CMV-seropositive. Material for sequencing was PBMCs. The chain was built from TRBV18 and TRBJ1-1, with no reliable assignment of the D segment. The sequence in DNA is TGTGCCAGCTCACTACGGGTGAACACTGAAGCTTTCTTT. It translates as CASSLRVNTEAFF.